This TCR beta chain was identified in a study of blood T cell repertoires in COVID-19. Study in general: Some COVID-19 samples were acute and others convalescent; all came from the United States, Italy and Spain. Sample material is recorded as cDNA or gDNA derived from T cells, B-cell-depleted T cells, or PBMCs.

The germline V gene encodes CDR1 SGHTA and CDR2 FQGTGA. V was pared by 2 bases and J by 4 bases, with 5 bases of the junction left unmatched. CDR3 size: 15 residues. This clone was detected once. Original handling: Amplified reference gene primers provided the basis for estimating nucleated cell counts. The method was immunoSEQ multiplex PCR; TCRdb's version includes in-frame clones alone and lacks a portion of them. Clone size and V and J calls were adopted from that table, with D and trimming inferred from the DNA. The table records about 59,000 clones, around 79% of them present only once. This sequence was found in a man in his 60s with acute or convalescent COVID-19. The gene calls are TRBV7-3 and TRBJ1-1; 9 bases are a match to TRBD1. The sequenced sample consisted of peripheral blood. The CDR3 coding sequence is TGTGCCAGCAGCTTAGGGACAGGGTTGGGCACTGAAGCTTTCTTT. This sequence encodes CASSLGTGLGTEAFF.